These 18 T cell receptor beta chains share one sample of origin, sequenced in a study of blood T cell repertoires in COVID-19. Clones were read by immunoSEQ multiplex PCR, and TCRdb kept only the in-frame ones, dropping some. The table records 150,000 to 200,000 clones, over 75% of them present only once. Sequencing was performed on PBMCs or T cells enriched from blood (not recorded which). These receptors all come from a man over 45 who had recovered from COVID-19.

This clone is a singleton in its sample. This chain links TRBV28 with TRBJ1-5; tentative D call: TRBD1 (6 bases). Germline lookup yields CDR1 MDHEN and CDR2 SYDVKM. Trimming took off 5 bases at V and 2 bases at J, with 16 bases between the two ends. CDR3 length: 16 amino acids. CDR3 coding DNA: TGTGCCAGCAGTACGTACACAGGGAATGGCAATCAGCCCCAGCATTTT. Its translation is CASSTYTGNGNQPQHF.

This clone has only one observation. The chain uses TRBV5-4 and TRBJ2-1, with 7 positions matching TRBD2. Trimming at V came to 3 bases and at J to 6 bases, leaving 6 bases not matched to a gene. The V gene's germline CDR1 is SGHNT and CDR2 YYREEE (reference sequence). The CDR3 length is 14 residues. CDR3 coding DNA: TGTGCCAGCAGCTCGGCTAGCGGCCGCAATGAGCAGTTCTTC. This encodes CASSSASGRNEQFF.

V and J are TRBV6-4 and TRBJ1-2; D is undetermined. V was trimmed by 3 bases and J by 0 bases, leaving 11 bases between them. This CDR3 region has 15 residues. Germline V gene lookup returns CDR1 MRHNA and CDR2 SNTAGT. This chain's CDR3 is CASSEVPGTNYGYTF. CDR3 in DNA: TGTGCCAGCAGTGAAGTTCCGGGGACTAACTATGGCTACACCTTC.

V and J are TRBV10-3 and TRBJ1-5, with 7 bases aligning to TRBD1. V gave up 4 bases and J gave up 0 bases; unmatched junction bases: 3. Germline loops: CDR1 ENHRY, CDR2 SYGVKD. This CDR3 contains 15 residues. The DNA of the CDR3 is TGTGCCATCAGTGCAGGGGGGTATAGCAATCAGCCCCAGCATTTT. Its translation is CAISAGGYSNQPQHF.

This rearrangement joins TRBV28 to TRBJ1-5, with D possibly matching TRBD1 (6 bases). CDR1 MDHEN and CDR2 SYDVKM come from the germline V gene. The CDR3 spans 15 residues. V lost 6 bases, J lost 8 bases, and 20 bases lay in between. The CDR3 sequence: CASRAGTFSSEPQHF. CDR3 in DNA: TGTGCCAGCAGGGCCGGGACATTTTCTAGTGAGCCCCAGCATTTT.

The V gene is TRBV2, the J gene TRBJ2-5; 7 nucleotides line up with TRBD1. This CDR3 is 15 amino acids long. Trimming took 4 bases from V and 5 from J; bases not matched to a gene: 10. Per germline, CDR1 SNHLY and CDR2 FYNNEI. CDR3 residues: CASSVTGTDRETQYF. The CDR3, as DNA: TGTGCCAGCAGTGTCACCGGGACAGACCGTGAGACCCAGTACTTC.

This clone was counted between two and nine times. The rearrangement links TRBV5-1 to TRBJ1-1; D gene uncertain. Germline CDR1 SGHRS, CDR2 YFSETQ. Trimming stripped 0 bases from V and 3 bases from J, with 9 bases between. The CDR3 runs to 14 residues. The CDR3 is CASSLVGQDTEAFF. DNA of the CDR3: TGCGCCAGCAGCTTGGTTGGGCAGGACACTGAAGCTTTCTTT.

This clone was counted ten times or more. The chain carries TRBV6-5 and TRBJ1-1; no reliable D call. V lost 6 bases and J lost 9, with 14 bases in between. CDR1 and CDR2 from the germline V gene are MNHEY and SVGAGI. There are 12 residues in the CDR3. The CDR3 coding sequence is TGTGCCAGCAGGCGGGCCCCGGGGAAAGCTTTCTTT. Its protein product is CASRRAPGKAFF.

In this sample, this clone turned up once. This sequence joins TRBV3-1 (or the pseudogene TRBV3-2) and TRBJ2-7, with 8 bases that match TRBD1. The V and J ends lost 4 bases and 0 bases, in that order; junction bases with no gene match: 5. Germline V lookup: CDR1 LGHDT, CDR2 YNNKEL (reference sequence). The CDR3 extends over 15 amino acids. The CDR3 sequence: CASSPGTGGSYEQYF. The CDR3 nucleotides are TGTGCCAGCAGCCCAGGGACAGGAGGCTCCTACGAGCAGTACTTC.

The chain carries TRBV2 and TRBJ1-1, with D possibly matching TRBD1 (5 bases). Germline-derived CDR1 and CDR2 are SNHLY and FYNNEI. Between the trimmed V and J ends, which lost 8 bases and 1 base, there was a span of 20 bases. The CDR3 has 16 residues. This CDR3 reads CASLGAGFVANTEAFF. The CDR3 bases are TGTGCCAGCCTGGGCGCAGGGTTTGTCGCGAACACTGAAGCTTTCTTT.

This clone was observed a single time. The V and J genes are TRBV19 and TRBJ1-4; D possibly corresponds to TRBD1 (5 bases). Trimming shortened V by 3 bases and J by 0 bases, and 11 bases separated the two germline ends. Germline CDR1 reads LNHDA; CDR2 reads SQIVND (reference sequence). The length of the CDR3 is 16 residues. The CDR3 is CASSIGGGATNEKLFF. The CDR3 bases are TGTGCCAGTAGTATCGGCGGGGGGGCAACTAATGAAAAACTGTTTTTT.

CDR3 residues: CASSPQTGTNEKLFF. The CDR3 DNA sequence: TGCGCCAGCAGCCCTCAGACAGGGACTAATGAAAAACTGTTTTTT. The chain links TRBV5-1 to TRBJ1-4, with TRBD1 matching 7 bases. The length of the CDR3 is 15 residues. Germline V gene lookup returns CDR1 SGHRS and CDR2 YFSETQ. V dropped 4 bases and J dropped 2; count of bases not matched to a gene: 5.

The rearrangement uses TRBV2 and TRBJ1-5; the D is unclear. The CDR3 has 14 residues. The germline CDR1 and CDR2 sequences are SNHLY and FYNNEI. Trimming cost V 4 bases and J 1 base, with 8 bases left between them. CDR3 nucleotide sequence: TGTGCCAGCAGTGGTGGGCCAAGCAATCAGCCCCAGCATTTT. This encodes CASSGGPSNQPQHF.

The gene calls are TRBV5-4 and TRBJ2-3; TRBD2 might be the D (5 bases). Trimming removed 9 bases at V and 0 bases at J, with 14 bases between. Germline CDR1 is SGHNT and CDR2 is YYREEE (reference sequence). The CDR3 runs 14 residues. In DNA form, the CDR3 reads TGTGCCATCCGGGCCGGCGGGAGCACAGATACGCAGTATTTT. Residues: CAIRAGGSTDTQYF.

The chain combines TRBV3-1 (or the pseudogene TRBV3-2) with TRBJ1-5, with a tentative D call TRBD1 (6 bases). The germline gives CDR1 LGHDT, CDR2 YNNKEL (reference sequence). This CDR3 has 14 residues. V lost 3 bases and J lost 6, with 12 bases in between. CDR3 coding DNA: TGTGCCAGCAGCCAGGGACAAGGCCCTCAGCCCCAGCATTTT. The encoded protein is CASSQGQGPQPQHF.

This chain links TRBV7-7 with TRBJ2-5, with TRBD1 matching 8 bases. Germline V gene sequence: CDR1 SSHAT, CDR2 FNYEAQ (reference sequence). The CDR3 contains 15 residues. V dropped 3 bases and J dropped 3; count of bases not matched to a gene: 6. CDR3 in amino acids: CASSLTGAPKETQYF. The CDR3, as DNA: TGTGCCAGCAGCTTGACAGGGGCTCCAAAAGAGACCCAGTACTTC.

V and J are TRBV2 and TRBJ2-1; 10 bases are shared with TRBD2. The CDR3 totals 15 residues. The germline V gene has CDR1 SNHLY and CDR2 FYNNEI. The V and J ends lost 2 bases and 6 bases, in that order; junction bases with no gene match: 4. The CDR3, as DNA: TGTGCCAGCAGTGAAATGGGACTAGCGTCCAATGAGCAGTTCTTC. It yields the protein CASSEMGLASNEQFF.

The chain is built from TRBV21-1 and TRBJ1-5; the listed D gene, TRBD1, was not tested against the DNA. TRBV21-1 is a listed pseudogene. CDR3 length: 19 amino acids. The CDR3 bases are TGTGCCAGCAGCAAAGCGAGGGCCCGGGACAGTTCGAGCAATCAGCCCCAGCATTTT. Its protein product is CASSKARARDSSSNQPQHF.